This T cell receptor beta chain originates from a study of blood T cell repertoires in COVID-19. Study summary: Acute and convalescent COVID-19 samples came from the United States, Italy and Spain. Sample material is recorded as cDNA or gDNA derived from T cells, B-cell-depleted T cells, or PBMCs.

Original handling: Amplification of reference gene primers provided the estimated nucleated cell counts. TCRdb's table, derived via immunoSEQ multiplex PCR, lists solely in-frame clones and lacks some. V, J and clone size derive from that table, while D and trimming were established from the DNA sequence. The sample consists of about 480,000 clones, around 90% of them appearing once. Germline V gives CDR1 SGHDT, CDR2 YYEEEE. Losses at the gene ends were 3 bases for V and 1 base for J; bases not matched to a gene: 8. The CDR3 contains 17 residues. Seattle-derived patients entered the study during active infection and were followed longitudinally.

This receptor was identified in a woman aged 45-60 years with COVID-19, enrolled during active disease. J is TRBJ2-7 and V is TRBV5-6; 12 bases are shared with TRBD1. The sequenced material came from peripheral blood. CDR3 sequence reads: CASSSKGQGAKSYEQYF. DNA of the CDR3: TGTGCCAGCAGCTCAAAGGGACAGGGGGCGAAGTCCTACGAGCAGTACTTC.